This note documents a single T cell receptor (beta chain) sequence. What it recognizes is unknown. The data were obtained in a study of shared clonotypes between healthy human individuals. Study details: Each donor had three CD4 naive, three CD4 memory, two CD8 naive and one CD8 memory plate. Notes on the study in general: Shared clonotypes: roughly 4.5% naive CD4, around 3.5% naive CD8, roughly 2.2% memory CD4, 0.4% memory CD8. Lower generation probabilities were found for non-shared clonotypes than for those shared by all four donors. Clonotype sharing levels among donors were expected to vary with sequencing depth.

Germline V gives CDR1 MNHEY, CDR2 SVGAGI. The V gene end was trimmed by 6 bases and the J gene end by 0 bases; junction bases not matched to a gene: 6. The CDR3 has 16 residues. The protocol was immunoSEQ multiplex PCR, while the TCRdb copy is restricted to in-frame clones and leaves out a portion. The sample holds roughly 2,500,000 clones, 80% to 95% seen once. Sample: naive CD4+ T cells from PBMCs. Subset of the sample: CD45RA+ positively selected. This TCR derives from a man aged 18-30 years in good health. Some clones in this sample may be carry-over from other donors' samples. V gene TRBV6-5 combines with J gene TRBJ1-4, with 8 bases identical to TRBD1. The CDR3 spells CASRYRGGATNEKLFF. The CDR3 nucleotides read TGTGCCAGCAGATACAGGGGGGGAGCAACTAATGAAAAACTGTTTTTT.